The sample holds a few counts of the clone carrying this T cell receptor beta chain. What it recognizes is unknown. Naive CD4+ cells had CD25+ Tregs removed. Germline loops: CDR1 SGHRS, CDR2 YFSETQ. CDR3 length: 15 residues. Trimming pared 0 bases from V and 0 bases from J, leaving 9 bases between. TCRdb re-analysed the 5' RACE reads in MiXCR, keeping a single row per CDR3 protein. The repertoire has roughly 54,000 distinct CDR3 sequences, 15% to 20% of them found once; the top ten carry under 3%. General study findings and limits: Greatest tumor Treg TCR overlap was with tumor naive CD4+ cells. In terms of TCR gene usage, tumor memory CD4+ T cells clustered together with blood and lymph node memory CD4+ cells, as well as with lymph node naive CD4+ cells.

The sequenced sample consisted of naive CD4+ T cells sorted from blood. The subset was: naive CD4+ T cells, CD4+CD45RA+CD25-. This clonotype was sampled from a female donor with breast cancer. The rearrangement links TRBV5-1 to TRBJ2-5; D gene ambiguous. The CDR3 reads CASSLVPRYQETQYF. Here the CDR3 DNA reads TGCGCCAGCAGCTTGGTTCCCAGGTACCAAGAGACCCAGTACTTC.